A single sample gave rise to the 32 T cell receptor beta chains below, sequenced in a study of blood T cells in healthy people across ages. Primed by a sample-barcoded 5' primer and a J-beta primer mix, a second PCR proceeded for about 6 to 11 cycles. TCRdb reanalysed the 5' RACE reads using MiXCR and keeps one entry per CDR3 protein. The repertoire consists of about 810,000 distinct CDR3 sequences, with about 37% occurring once and the leading ten covering 13%. Sequenced material: blood. The receptors shown here come from a man between 18 and 29 years old in good health.

V gene TRBV7-9 combines with J gene TRBJ2-1; 8 bases are shared with TRBD2. The CDR3 totals 18 residues. The V gene's germline CDR1 is SEHNR and CDR2 FQNEAQ (reference sequence). V was clipped by 4 bases and J by 6 bases; unmatched bases: 17. This CDR3 is CASSSYSPGLEYLNEQFF. As DNA, the CDR3 is TGTGCCAGCAGCTCCTATTCGCCGGGACTAGAATATCTCAATGAGCAGTTCTTC.

Here the CDR3 reads CASSIWTDYGYTF. The CDR3 coding sequence is TGTGCCAGTAGTATTTGGACCGACTATGGCTACACCTTC. The chain recombines TRBV19 with TRBJ1-2; no firm D call. Trimming pared 3 bases from V and 3 bases from J, leaving 8 bases between. Germline CDR1 LNHDA, CDR2 SQIVND (reference sequence). The CDR3 covers 13 residues.

V gene TRBV29-1 combines with J gene TRBJ1-1; D remains unclear. Germline V gene lookup returns CDR1 SQVTM and CDR2 ANQGSEA. The CDR3 contains 16 residues. The V end was cut by 6 bases, the J end by 1 base, with 21 bases between. The CDR3 DNA follows: TGCAGCGTCCACATCTTAGCCCCAATTGGGAACACTGAAGCTTTCTTT. Translated: CSVHILAPIGNTEAFF.

The rearrangement links TRBV4-3 to TRBJ2-5; a weak D match, TRBD1 (6 bases). Trimming took off 1 base at V and 11 bases at J, with 26 bases between the two ends. From germline, CDR1 is LGHNA and CDR2 YSLEER. The CDR3 totals 17 residues. CDR3 sequence: CASSQAPSTGVYNEQYF. For the CDR3, the DNA is TGCGCCAGCAGCCAAGCTCCCTCGACAGGAGTCTACAATGAGCAGTACTTC.

To note about this clonotype: A read error may be the cause here, since a much bigger clone is one base away. This rearrangement joins TRBV20-1 to TRBJ2-1, with D perhaps given as TRBD1 or TRBD2 (6 bases each). The J call may be faulty, since TRBJ2-7 better matches the DNA end. This CDR3 is 13 amino acids long. Germline CDR1 is DFQATT and CDR2 is SNEGSKA (reference sequence). The CDR3 region has the DNA TGCAGTGCTAGCGGGGGCTCATCCAATGAGCAGTACTTC. Its protein is CSASGGSSNEQYF.

This clonotype has only a few counts. DNA for the CDR3: TGTGCCACCCACTCCATTAATCAGCCCCAGCATTTT. This translates into CATHSINQPQHF. The chain recombines TRBV6-2 or TRBV6-3 with TRBJ1-5; D is unclear. The V end was cut by 10 bases, the J end by 4 bases, with 11 bases between. The CDR3 has 12 residues. The germline gives CDR1 MNHEY, CDR2 SVGEGT.

The chain employs TRBV4-2 and TRBJ1-2; D ambiguous. In germline, CDR1 is LGHNA, CDR2 YNFKEQ. V shed 1 base and J shed 3 bases, with 15 bases lying between them. This CDR3 comprises 16 residues. DNA of the CDR3: TGTGCCAGCAGCCAAGTCATCACCCCTGGGGACTATGGCTACACCTTC. As protein: CASSQVITPGDYGYTF.

This clonotype was detected ten times or more. V is TRBV7-9 and J is TRBJ2-5, with 8 nucleotides matching TRBD2. The germline CDR1 and CDR2 sequences are SEHNR and FQNEAQ (reference sequence). The trim removed 5 bases at V and 3 bases at J, leaving 11 bases unmatched. This CDR3 region has 16 residues. CDR3 sequence reads: CASSLNVGTRKETQYF. Here the CDR3 DNA reads TGTGCCAGCAGCCTCAACGTCGGGACTAGGAAAGAGACCCAGTACTTC.

The V gene is TRBV7-9, the J gene TRBJ1-1; weak D call: TRBD1 (6 bases). Trimming pared 6 bases from V and 5 bases from J, leaving 16 bases between. This CDR3 comprises 14 residues. Looked up from germline, CDR1 is SEHNR and CDR2 is FQNEAQ (reference sequence). CDR3 amino acids: CASSYQGRGTEAFF. CDR3 DNA: TGTGCCAGCAGTTATCAGGGGCGGGGGACTGAAGCTTTCTTT.

The chain uses TRBV7-9 and TRBJ2-5; D remains ambiguous. The CDR3 totals 14 residues. Trimming shortened V by 2 bases and J by 4 bases, and 11 bases separated the two germline ends. Per the germline V gene, CDR1 is SEHNR and CDR2 is FQNEAQ (reference sequence). The CDR3 is CASSLNFRTETQYF. The DNA of the CDR3 is TGTGCCAGCAGCTTAAATTTCCGCACAGAGACCCAGTACTTC.

This clonotype was recorded many times. The V call is TRBV7-9, the J call TRBJ2-7; D gene unclear. Trimming shortened V by 5 bases and J by 3 bases, and 11 bases separated the two germline ends. Germline CDR1 is SEHNR and CDR2 is FQNEAQ (reference sequence). The CDR3 loop spans 13 amino acids. As DNA, the CDR3 is TGTGCCAGCAGCGCCGCCGGTATCTACGAGCAGTACTTC. Translating gives CASSAAGIYEQYF.

This clonotype appeared a few times. CDR3: CASSPTPSGNEQFF. DNA of the CDR3: TGTGCCAGCAGCCCCACCCCTAGCGGCAATGAGCAGTTCTTC. The chain joins TRBV7-9 to TRBJ2-1; TRBD2 aligns across 7 bases. Per the germline V gene, CDR1 is SEHNR and CDR2 is FQNEAQ (reference sequence). The V and J ends lost 5 bases and 6 bases, in that order; junction bases with no gene match: 7. The CDR3 has 14 amino acids.

This clonotype appeared many times. The rearrangement joins TRBV20-1 to TRBJ2-7; TRBD1 might be the D (6 bases). V dropped 1 base and J dropped 7 bases, with 14 bases sitting between them. Germline assignment: CDR1 DFQATT and CDR2 SNEGSKA (reference sequence). The CDR3 is 13 residues long. CDR3 DNA sequence: TGCAGTGCTAGAGCACAGGGTTTCAATGAGCAGTACTTC. Residues: CSARAQGFNEQYF.

The rearrangement uses TRBV7-3 and TRBJ1-1; 7 nucleotides line up with TRBD1. V lost 2 bases to trimming and J lost 1 base; unmatched junction nucleotides: 4. Germline V gene sequence: CDR1 SGHTA, CDR2 FQGTGA. This CDR3 region has 15 residues. CDR3: CASSLYGTENTEAFF. The CDR3, as DNA: TGTGCCAGCAGCTTATACGGGACAGAGAACACTGAAGCTTTCTTT.

On this clonotype: This may arise from a read error, as a much more abundant clone is one base away. The chain uses TRBV5-5 and TRBJ2-1, with TRBD1 matching 8 bases. CDR3 length: 15 amino acids. CDR1 is SGHKS, CDR2 YYEKEE, per germline (reference sequence). Trimming removed 4 bases from V and 4 bases from J; junction bases left unmatched: 7. CDR3 sequence: CASSVGQGGYNEQFF. The DNA of the CDR3 is TGTGCCAGCAGCGTAGGACAGGGTGGGTACAATGAGCAGTTCTTC.

As DNA, the CDR3 is TGCAGCGTTGAAGATCGGGTTTGGGGGGAATCCTACAATGAGCAGTTCTTC. Protein: CSVEDRVWGESYNEQFF. V gene TRBV29-1 combines with J gene TRBJ2-1; D possibly corresponds to TRBD2 (6 bases). CDR3 length equals 17 residues. With 0 bases removed from V and 1 base from J, the gap between germline ends came to 16 bases. In germline, CDR1 is SQVTM, CDR2 ANQGSEA.

The chain carries TRBV6-6 and TRBJ1-2; D possibly corresponds to TRBD1 (6 bases). The germline V gene has CDR1 MNHNY and CDR2 SVGAGI (reference sequence). V dropped 5 bases and J dropped 7 bases, with 23 bases sitting between them. The CDR3 runs 16 residues. This CDR3 is CASSHRSGAGLGGYTF. CDR3 sequence (DNA): TGTGCCAGCAGTCATCGATCAGGGGCCGGGTTAGGTGGCTACACCTTC.

The J gene is TRBJ2-5, the V gene TRBV7-9; D is possibly TRBD2 (6 bases). CDR3 length: 15 amino acids. V shed 5 bases and J shed 0 bases, with 13 bases lying between them. CDR1 is SEHNR, CDR2 FQNEAQ, per germline (reference sequence). The CDR3 spells CASSRGLEYQETQYF. CDR3 nucleotide sequence: TGTGCCAGCAGCCGGGGACTGGAGTACCAAGAGACCCAGTACTTC.

This clonotype showed up just once. A much bigger clone sits one base away, suggesting this may be a read error. The gene calls are TRBV12-3 or TRBV12-4 and TRBJ2-3; D is possibly TRBD1 or TRBD2 (5 bases each). The CDR3 contains 15 residues. CDR3 region: CVSSADGTLINTQYF. The DNA of the CDR3 is TGTGTCAGCAGCGCCGACGGGACCTTGATAAATACGCAGTATTTT.

A few counts support this clonotype. In DNA, the CDR3 is TGCGCCAGCAGCCAAGACACAGGGCTTTTCAACACTGAAGCTTTCTTT. Translation: CASSQDTGLFNTEAFF. The gene calls are TRBV4-3 and TRBJ1-1, with D maybe TRBD1 (6 bases). The CDR3 totals 16 residues. Germline V lookup: CDR1 LGHNA, CDR2 YSLEER. V was pared by 0 bases and J by 2 bases, with 13 bases between.

This clonotype was detected only a few times. V usage is TRBV7-9 and J usage is TRBJ2-5; the D gene is possibly TRBD2 (6 bases). V lost 3 bases and J lost 5, with 13 bases in between. This CDR3 is built from 14 residues. Looked up from germline, CDR1 is SEHNR and CDR2 is FQNEAQ (reference sequence). The CDR3 protein is CASSLDGGWETQYF. The CDR3 DNA sequence: TGTGCCAGCAGCTTGGACGGAGGGTGGGAGACCCAGTACTTC.

This clonotype occurred many times. The chain links TRBV12-3 or TRBV12-4 to TRBJ2-5; D assignment may be TRBD1 or TRBD2 (5 bases each). The CDR3 runs 11 residues. V lost 7 bases, J lost 5 bases, and 8 bases lay in between. CDR3 sequence (DNA): TGTGCCAGCATGGGGGTCGAGACCCAGTACTTC. Protein product: CASMGVETQYF.

This clonotype showed up just a few times. This sequence joins TRBV5-1 and TRBJ2-1; TRBD2 is a possible D gene (5 bases). CDR1 is SGHRS, CDR2 YFSETQ, per germline. V was pared by 2 bases and J by 0 bases, with 12 bases between. CDR3 size: 16 residues. The CDR3 DNA follows: TGCGCCAGCAGCTTCGGCGGGCTCACCTCCTACAATGAGCAGTTCTTC. Translation gives CASSFGGLTSYNEQFF.

This clonotype was seen a few times. The chain carries TRBV7-9 and TRBJ2-3; 9 nucleotides align to TRBD2. V was pared by 5 bases and J by 5 bases, with 14 bases of the junction left unmatched. The germline CDR1 and CDR2 sequences are SEHNR and FQNEAQ (reference sequence). This CDR3 contains 17 residues. The CDR3: CASSHPGSGGPLDTQYF. The DNA of the CDR3 is TGTGCCAGCAGCCACCCGGGTAGCGGGGGCCCTCTAGATACGCAGTATTTT.

DNA for the CDR3: TGTGCCAGCAGTTATCAGGGCAGGGAAGCTTTCTTT. Its translation is CASSYQGREAFF. The V gene is TRBV6-5, the J gene TRBJ1-1; the D gene is possibly TRBD1 (5 bases). The V end lost 3 bases, the J end lost 8 bases, and 10 bases lay between the germline ends. The CDR3 runs to 12 residues. CDR1 is MNHEY, CDR2 SVGAGI, per germline.

This clonotype was counted between two and nine times. The chain recombines TRBV27 with TRBJ1-2, with 7 bases matching TRBD1. This CDR3 has 14 amino acids. Germline CDR1 and CDR2: MNHEY and SMNVEV (reference sequence). V shed 4 bases and J 1 base; nucleotides not matched to a gene: 3. CDR3 loop: CASSSGQVNYGYTF. The CDR3 DNA reads TGTGCCAGCAGTTCAGGACAGGTTAACTATGGCTACACCTTC.

This clonotype was recorded only once. The V and J genes are TRBV4-2 and TRBJ2-5; TRBD2 matches at 9 bases. The CDR3 runs 15 residues. From germline, CDR1 is LGHNA and CDR2 YNFKEQ. Trimming cost V 1 base and J 3 bases; bases outside gene matches: 3. The CDR3 coding sequence is TGTGCCAGCAGCCAAGCGGCTAGCGGGGAAGAGACCCAGTACTTC. Amino acids: CASSQAASGEETQYF.

This rearrangement joins TRBV20-1 to TRBJ2-3; weak D call: TRBD1 (5 bases). Trimming took off 3 bases at V and 2 bases at J, with 15 bases between the two ends. This CDR3 region has 15 residues. Germline CDR1 DFQATT, CDR2 SNEGSKA (reference sequence). CDR3 amino acids: CSASHWTWDTDTQYF. The CDR3 DNA reads as TGCAGTGCTAGCCATTGGACATGGGACACAGATACGCAGTATTTT.

This chain uses TRBV10-2 with TRBJ2-7, with D possibly being TRBD1 or TRBD2 (5 bases each). The CDR3 is 14 residues long. The V gene lost 8 bases and the J gene lost 3 bases, with 17 bases spanning the gap. Germline-derived CDR1 and CDR2 are WSHSY and SAAADI. The CDR3 is CASWGSDSYYEQYF. CDR3 coding DNA: TGCGCCAGCTGGGGGTCCGACTCTTACTACGAGCAGTACTTC.

This clonotype was seen more than once but under ten times. The chain carries TRBV20-1 and TRBJ1-5; tentatively, D is TRBD1 (6 bases). Germline V gene sequence: CDR1 DFQATT, CDR2 SNEGSKA (reference sequence). Trimming removed 1 base from V and 6 bases from J, with 13 bases in between. This CDR3 has 14 residues. The CDR3 DNA reads TGCAGTGCTAGAGGGGGGGCCGTCAGTCAGCCCCAGCATTTT. This encodes CSARGGAVSQPQHF.

The chain has TRBV5-6 and TRBJ1-5; D unresolved. The germline V gene encodes CDR1 SGHDT and CDR2 YYEEEE. The CDR3 extends over 14 amino acids. Trimming left V 4 bases short and J 7 bases short, with 15 bases between. The CDR3 sequence: CASSPSGLGQPQHF. For the CDR3, the DNA is TGTGCCAGCAGCCCCTCGGGCCTCGGGCAGCCCCAGCATTTT.

The rearrangement joins TRBV18 to TRBJ2-5; TRBD1 agrees at 7 bases. V shed 4 bases and J 11 bases; nucleotides not matched to a gene: 13. The germline CDR1 and CDR2 sequences are KGHSH and LQKENI. This CDR3 is 14 amino acids long. The CDR3 DNA is TGTGCCAGCTCACGGGACAGTATTTACAATGAGCAGTACTTC. Translated, it gives CASSRDSIYNEQYF.